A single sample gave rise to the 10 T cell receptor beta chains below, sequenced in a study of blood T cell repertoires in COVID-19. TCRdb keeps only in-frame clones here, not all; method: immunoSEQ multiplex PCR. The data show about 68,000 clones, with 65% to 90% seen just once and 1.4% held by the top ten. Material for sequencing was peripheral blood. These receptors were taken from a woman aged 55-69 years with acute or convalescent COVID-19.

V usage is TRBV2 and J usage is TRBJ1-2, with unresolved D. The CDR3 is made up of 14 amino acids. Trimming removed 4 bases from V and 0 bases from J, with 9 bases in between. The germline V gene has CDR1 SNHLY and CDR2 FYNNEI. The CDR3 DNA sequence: TGTGCCAGCAGTGTTCTCGTTTCTAACTATGGCTACACCTTC. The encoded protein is CASSVLVSNYGYTF.

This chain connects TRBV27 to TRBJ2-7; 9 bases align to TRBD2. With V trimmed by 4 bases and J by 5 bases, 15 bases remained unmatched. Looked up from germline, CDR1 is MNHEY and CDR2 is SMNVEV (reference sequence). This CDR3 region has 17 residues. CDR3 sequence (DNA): TGTGCCAGCAGTTCCGGGGGCAGCGGGGGGCGGGTTGACGAGCAGTACTTC. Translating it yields CASSSGGSGGRVDEQYF.

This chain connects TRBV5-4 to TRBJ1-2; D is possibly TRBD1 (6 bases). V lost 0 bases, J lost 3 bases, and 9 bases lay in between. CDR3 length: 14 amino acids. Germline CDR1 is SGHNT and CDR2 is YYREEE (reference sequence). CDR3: CASSLAGQHYGYTF. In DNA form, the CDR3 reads TGTGCCAGCAGCTTGGCCGGACAGCACTATGGCTACACCTTC.

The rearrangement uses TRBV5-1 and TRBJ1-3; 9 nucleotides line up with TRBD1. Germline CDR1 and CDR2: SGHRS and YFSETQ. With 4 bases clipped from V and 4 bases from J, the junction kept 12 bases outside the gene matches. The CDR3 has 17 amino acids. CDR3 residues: CASSRQPGTGKGNTIYF. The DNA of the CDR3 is TGCGCCAGCAGCAGACAGCCCGGGACAGGGAAAGGAAACACCATATATTTT.

The DNA of the CDR3 is TGTGCCAGCAGTTACGAGGGACAGAGCAATCAGCCCCAGCATTTT. It specifies CASSYEGQSNQPQHF. This chain connects TRBV6-2 or TRBV6-3 to TRBJ1-5; 7 nucleotides match TRBD1. Germline values: CDR1 MNHEY, CDR2 SVGEGT. The CDR3 covers 15 residues. With 2 bases clipped from V and 1 base from J, the junction kept 2 bases outside the gene matches.

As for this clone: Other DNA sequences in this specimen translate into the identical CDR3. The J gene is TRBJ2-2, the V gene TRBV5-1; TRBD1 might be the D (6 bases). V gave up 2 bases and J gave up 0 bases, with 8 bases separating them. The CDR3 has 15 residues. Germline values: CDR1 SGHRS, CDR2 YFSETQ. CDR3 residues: CASSLGTTNTGELFF. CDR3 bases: TGCGCCAGCAGCTTAGGGACAACGAACACCGGGGAGCTGTTTTTT. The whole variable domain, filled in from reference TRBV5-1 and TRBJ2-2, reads KAGVTQTPRYLIKTRGQQVTLSCSPISGHRSVSWYQQTPGQGLQFLFEYFSETQRNKGNFPGRFSGRQFSNSRSEMNVSTLELGDSALYLCASSLGTTNTGELFFGEGSRLTVL.

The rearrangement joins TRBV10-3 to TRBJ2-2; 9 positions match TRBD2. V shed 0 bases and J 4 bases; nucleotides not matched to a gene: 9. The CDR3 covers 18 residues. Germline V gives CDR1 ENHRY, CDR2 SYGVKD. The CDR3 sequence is CAISESASGIAITGELFF. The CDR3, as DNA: TGTGCCATCAGTGAGTCCGCTAGCGGGATCGCCATCACCGGGGAGCTGTTTTTT.

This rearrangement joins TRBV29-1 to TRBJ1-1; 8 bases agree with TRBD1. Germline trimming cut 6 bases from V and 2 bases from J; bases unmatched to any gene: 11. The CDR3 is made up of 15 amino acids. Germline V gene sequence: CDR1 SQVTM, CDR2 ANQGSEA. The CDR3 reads CSVKTGAVGNTEAFF. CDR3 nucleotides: TGCAGCGTAAAGACAGGGGCCGTCGGCAACACTGAAGCTTTCTTT.

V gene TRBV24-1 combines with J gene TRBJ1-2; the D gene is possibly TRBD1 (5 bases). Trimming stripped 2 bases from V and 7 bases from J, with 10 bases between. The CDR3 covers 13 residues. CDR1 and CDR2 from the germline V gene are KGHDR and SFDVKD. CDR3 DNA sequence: TGTGCCACCAGTGATTCAGGGTACTCTGGCTACACCTTC. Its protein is CATSDSGYSGYTF.

CDR3: CASSLAMGQGSTGELFF. CDR3 DNA sequence: TGCGCCAGCAGCTTGGCGATGGGACAGGGAAGCACCGGGGAGCTGTTTTTT. The gene calls are TRBV5-1 and TRBJ2-2, with 9 bases fitting TRBD1. The J segment lost 4 bases and the V segment lost 0 bases, leaving 7 bases of the junction unmatched. Germline V lookup: CDR1 SGHRS, CDR2 YFSETQ. The CDR3 spans 17 residues.